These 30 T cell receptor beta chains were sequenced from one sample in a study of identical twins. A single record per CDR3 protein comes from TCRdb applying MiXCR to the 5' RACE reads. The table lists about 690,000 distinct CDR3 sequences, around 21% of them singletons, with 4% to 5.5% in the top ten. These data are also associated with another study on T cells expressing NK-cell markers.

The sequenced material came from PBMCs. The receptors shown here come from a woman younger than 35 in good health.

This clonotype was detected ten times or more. The CDR3 DNA reads TGTGCCAGCAGTTACTTGGGGAATGAGCAGTTCTTC. Amino acids: CASSYLGNEQFF. This chain joins TRBV6-5 and TRBJ2-1, with unresolved D. The CDR3 runs to 12 residues. The ends were cut back, 1 base at V and 7 bases at J, with 5 bases in the middle. Germline loops: CDR1 MNHEY, CDR2 SVGAGI.

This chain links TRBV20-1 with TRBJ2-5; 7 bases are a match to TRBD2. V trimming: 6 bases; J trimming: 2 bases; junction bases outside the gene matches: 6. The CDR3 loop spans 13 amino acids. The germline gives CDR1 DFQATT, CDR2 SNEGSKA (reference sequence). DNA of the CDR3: TGCAGTGCGGAAAAGCGGGGTCAAGAGACCCAGTACTTC. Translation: CSAEKRGQETQYF.

CDR3 nucleotide sequence: TGTGCCAGCAGCTTAGGAGACAGGCTGGAAAAACTGTTTTTT. This encodes CASSLGDRLEKLFF. This chain connects TRBV7-2 to TRBJ1-4; D is perhaps TRBD1 (6 bases). Trimming cost V 1 base and J 8 bases, with 11 bases left between them. Germline assignment: CDR1 SGHTA and CDR2 FQGNSA. This CDR3 region has 14 residues.

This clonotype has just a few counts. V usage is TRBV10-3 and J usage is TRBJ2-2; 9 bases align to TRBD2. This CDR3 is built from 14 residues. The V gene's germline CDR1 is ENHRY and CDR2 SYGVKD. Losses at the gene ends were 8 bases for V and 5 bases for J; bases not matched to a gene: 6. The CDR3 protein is CAILSGSSTGELFF. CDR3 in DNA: TGTGCCATCCTTAGCGGGAGTTCGACCGGGGAGCTGTTTTTT.

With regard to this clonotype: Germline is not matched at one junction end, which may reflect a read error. This CDR3 is CATSDASGRDYNDQFF. In DNA, the CDR3 is TGTGCCACCAGTGATGCGAGCGGGAGGGACTACAATGACCAGTTCTTC. This rearrangement joins TRBV24-1 to TRBJ2-1, with 10 bases identical to TRBD2. Germline V CDR1 and CDR2: KGHDR, SFDVKD. The CDR3 is 16 residues long.

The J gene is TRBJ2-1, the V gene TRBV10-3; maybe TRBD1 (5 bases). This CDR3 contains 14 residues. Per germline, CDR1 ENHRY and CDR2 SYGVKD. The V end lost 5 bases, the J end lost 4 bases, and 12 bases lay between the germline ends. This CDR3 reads CAISLQVPYNEQFF. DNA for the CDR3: TGTGCCATCAGTTTACAGGTCCCATACAATGAGCAGTTCTTC.

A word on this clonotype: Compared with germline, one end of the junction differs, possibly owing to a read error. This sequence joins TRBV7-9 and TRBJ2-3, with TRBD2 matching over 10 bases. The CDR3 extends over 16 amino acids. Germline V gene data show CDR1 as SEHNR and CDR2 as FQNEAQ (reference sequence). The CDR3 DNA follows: TGTGCCAGCAGCTTAGGCACTAGCGGGGACACAGATACGAAGTATTTT. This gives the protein CASSLGTSGDTDTKYF. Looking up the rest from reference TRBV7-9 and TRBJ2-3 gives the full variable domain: DTGVSQNPRHKITKRGQNVTFRCDPISEHNRLYWYRQTLGQGPEFLTYFQNEAQLEKSRLLSDRFSAERPKGSFSTLEIQRTEQGDSAMYLCASSLGTSGDTDTKYFGPGTRLTVL.

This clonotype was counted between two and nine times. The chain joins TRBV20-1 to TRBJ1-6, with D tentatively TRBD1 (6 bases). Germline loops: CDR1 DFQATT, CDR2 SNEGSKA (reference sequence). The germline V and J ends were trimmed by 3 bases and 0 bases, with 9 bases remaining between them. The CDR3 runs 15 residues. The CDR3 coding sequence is TGCAGTGCTAGTGGGGGCAACTCCTATAATTCACCCCTCCACTTT. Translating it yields CSASGGNSYNSPLHF.

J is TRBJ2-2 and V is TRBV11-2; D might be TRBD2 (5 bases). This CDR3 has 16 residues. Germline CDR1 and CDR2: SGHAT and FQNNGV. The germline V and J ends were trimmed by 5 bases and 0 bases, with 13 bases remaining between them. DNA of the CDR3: TGTGCCAGCAGCCCCTCCGGGGTCGCGAACACCGGGGAGCTGTTTTTT. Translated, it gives CASSPSGVANTGELFF.

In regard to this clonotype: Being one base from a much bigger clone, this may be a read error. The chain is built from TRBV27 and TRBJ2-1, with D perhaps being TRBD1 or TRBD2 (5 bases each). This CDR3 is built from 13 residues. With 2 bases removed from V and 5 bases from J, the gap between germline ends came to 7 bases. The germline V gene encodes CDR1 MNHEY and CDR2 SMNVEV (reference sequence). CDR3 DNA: TGTGCCAGCAGTTTACGGGACGACAATGAGCAGTTCTTC. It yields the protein CASSLRDDNEQFF.

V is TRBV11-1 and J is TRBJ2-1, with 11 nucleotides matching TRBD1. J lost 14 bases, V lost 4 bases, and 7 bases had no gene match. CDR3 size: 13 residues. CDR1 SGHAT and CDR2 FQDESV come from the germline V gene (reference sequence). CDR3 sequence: CASSSDPGQGEFF. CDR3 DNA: TGTGCCAGCAGCTCGGATCCGGGACAGGGGGAGTTCTTC.

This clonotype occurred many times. Here the CDR3 DNA reads TGCAGTGCTAGAGAGGGTGGCTACGAGCAGTACTTC. This encodes CSAREGGYEQYF. This chain links TRBV20-1 with TRBJ2-7; no definite D call. Germline V CDR1 and CDR2: DFQATT, SNEGSKA (reference sequence). CDR3 length: 12 residues. Trimming cost V 0 bases and J 3 bases, with 6 bases left between them.

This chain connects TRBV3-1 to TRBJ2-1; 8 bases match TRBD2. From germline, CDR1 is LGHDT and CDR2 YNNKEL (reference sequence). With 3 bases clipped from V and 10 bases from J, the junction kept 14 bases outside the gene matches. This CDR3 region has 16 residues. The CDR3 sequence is CASSHWGLGASREQFF. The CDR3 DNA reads TGTGCCAGCAGCCATTGGGGACTAGGAGCGTCAAGGGAGCAGTTCTTC.

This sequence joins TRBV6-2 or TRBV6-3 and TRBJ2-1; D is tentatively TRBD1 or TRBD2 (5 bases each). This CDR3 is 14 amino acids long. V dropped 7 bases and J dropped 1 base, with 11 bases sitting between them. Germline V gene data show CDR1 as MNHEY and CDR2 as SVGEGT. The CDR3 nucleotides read TGTGCCAGCACCCAGAGGGGATCCTACAATGAGCAGTTCTTC. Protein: CASTQRGSYNEQFF.

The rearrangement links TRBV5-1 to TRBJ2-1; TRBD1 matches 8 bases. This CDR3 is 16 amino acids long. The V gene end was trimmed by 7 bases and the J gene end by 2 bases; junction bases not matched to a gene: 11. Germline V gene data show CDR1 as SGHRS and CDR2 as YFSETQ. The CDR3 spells CASGGAAGGAYNEQFF. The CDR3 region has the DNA TGCGCCAGCGGAGGGGCGGCAGGGGGCGCCTACAATGAGCAGTTCTTC.

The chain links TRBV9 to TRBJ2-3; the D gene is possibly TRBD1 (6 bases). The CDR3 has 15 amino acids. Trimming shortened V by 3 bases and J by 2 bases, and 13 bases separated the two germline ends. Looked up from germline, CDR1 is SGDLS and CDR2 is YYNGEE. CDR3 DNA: TGTGCCAGCAGCGAGAGAGGGGACACCACAGATACGCAGTATTTT. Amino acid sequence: CASSERGDTTDTQYF.

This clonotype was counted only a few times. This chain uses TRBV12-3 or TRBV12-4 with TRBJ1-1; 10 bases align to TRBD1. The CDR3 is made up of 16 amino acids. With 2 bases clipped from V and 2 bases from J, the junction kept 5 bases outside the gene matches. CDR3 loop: CASSLMGQGTNTEAFF. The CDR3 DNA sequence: TGTGCCAGCAGTTTAATGGGACAGGGGACCAACACTGAAGCTTTCTTT.

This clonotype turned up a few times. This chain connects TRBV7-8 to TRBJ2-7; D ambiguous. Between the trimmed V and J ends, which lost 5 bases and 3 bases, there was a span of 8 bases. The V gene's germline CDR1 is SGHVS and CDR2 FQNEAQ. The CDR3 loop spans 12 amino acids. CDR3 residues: CASSPPNYEQYF. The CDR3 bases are TGTGCCAGCAGCCCGCCGAACTACGAGCAGTACTTC.

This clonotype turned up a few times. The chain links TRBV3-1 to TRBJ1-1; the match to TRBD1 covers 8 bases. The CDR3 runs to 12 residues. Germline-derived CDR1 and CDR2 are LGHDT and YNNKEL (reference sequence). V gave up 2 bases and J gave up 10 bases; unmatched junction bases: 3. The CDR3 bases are TGTGCCAGCAGCCAATACAGGGGGGGAGCTTTCTTT. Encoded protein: CASSQYRGGAFF.

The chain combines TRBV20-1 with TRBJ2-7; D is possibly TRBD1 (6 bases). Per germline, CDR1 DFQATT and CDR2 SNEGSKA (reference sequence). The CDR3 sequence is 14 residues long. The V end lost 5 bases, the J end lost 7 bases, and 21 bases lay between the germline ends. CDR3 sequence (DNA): TGCAGTGCTGAAAGAGGGGGTTACACGGGGGAGCAGTACTTC. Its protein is CSAERGGYTGEQYF.

This chain's CDR3 is CASRRTGASYEQYF. CDR3 DNA: TGTGCCAGCAGACGAACAGGGGCTTCCTACGAGCAGTACTTC. The chain employs TRBV12-3 or TRBV12-4 and TRBJ2-7, with 7 nucleotides matching TRBD1. The CDR3 sequence is 14 residues long. Trimming cost V 6 bases and J 1 base; bases outside gene matches: 6.

The CDR3 DNA follows: TGTGCCAGCAGACGGAAGACTTCCGGGGCCAACGTCCTGACTTTC. As protein: CASRRKTSGANVLTF. This chain joins TRBV6-1 and TRBJ2-6; D gene uncertain. This CDR3 spans 15 amino acids. The germline V gene has CDR1 MNHNS and CDR2 SASEGT. V dropped 6 bases and J dropped 4 bases, with 13 bases sitting between them.

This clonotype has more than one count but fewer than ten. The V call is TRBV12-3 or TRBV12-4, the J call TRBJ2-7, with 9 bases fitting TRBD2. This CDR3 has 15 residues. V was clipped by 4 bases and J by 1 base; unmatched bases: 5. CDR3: CASSSRLAVSYEQYF. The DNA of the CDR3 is TGTGCCAGCAGTTCCAGACTAGCGGTGTCCTACGAGCAGTACTTC.

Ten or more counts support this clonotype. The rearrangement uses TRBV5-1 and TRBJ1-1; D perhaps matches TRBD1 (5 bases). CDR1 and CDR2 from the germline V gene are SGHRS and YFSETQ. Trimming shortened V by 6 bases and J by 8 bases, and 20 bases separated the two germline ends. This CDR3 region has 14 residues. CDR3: CASTTGGTSGEAFF. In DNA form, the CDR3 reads TGCGCCAGCACCACGGGGGGTACCTCGGGAGAAGCTTTCTTT.

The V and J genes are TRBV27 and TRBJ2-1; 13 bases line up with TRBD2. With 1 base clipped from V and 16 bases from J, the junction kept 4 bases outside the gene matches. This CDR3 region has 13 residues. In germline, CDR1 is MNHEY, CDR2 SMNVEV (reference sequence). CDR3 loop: CASSLWTSGRRFF. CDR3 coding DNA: TGTGCCAGCAGTTTATGGACTAGCGGGAGAAGATTCTTC.

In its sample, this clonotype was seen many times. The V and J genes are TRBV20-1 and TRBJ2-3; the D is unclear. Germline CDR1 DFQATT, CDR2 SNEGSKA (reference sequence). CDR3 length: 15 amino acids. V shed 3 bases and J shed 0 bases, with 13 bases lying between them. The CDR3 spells CSASFTLTSTDTQYF. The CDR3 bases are TGCAGTGCTAGTTTTACATTAACTAGCACAGATACGCAGTATTTT.

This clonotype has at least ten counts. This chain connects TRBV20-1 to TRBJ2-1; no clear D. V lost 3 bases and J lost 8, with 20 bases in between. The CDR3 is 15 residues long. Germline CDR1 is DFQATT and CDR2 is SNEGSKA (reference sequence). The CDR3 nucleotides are TGCAGTGCTAGTAAGGACGCTGGGATTTTTTATGAGCAGTTCTTC. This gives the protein CSASKDAGIFYEQFF.

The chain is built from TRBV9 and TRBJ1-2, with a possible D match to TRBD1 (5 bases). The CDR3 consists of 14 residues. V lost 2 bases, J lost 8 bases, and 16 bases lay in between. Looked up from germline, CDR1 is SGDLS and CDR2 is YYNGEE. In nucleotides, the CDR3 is TGTGCCAGCAGCGTGGGGCAGCTGAACCGAGGCTACACCTTC. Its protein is CASSVGQLNRGYTF.

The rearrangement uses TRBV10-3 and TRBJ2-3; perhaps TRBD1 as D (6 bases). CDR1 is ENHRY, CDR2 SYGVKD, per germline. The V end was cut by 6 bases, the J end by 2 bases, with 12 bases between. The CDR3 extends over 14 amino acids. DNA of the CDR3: TGTGCCATCAGAGGGACAAGACTCACAGATACGCAGTATTTT. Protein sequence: CAIRGTRLTDTQYF.

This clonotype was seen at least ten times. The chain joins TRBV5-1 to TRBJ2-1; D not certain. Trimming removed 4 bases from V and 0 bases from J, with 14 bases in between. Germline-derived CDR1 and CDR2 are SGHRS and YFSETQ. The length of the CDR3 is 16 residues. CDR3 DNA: TGCGCCAGCAGCCTCTCCTCGCCGAGCTCCTACAATGAGCAGTTCTTC. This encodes CASSLSSPSSYNEQFF.